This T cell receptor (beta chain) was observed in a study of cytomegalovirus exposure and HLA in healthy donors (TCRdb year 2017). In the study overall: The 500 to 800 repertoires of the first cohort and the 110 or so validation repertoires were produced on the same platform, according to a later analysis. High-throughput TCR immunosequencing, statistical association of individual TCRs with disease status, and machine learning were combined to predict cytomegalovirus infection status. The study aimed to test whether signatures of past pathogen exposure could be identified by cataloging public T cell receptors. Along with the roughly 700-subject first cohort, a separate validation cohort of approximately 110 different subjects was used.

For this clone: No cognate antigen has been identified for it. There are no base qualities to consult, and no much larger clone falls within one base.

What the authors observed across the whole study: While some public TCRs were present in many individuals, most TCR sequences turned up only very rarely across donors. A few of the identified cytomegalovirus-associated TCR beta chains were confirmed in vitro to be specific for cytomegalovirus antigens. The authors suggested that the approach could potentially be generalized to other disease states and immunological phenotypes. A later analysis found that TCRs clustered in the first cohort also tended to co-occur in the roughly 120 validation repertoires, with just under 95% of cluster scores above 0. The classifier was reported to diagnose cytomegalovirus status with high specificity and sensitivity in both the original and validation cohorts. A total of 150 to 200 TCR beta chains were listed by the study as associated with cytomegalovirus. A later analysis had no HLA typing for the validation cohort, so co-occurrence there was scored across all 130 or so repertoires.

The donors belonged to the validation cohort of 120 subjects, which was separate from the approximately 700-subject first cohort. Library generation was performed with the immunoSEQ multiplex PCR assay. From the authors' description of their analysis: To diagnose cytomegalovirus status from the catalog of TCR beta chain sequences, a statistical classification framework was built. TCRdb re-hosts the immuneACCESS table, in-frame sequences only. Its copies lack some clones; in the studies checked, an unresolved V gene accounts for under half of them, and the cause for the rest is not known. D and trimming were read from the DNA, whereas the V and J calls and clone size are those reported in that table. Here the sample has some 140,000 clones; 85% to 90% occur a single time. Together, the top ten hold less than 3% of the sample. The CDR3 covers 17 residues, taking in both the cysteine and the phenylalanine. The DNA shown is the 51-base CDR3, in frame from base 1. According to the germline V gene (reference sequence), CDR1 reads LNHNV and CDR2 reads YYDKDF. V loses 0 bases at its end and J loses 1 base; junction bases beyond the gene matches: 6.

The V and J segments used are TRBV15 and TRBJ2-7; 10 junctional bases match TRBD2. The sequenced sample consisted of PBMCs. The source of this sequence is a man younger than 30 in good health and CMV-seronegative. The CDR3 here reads CATSRDGGLADSYEQYF. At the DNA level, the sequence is TGTGCCACCAGCAGAGATGGTGGACTAGCGGATTCCTACGAGCAGTACTTC.